This TCR beta chain originates from a study of chemoradiotherapy in HPV16-positive cancers. The wider study: A couple of HPV16-positive patients' cells yielded candidate HPV-specific clones and common motifs. General observations from the study: The functional HPV-specific definition rests on just two HPV16-positive patients. During treatment, candidate HPV-specific clones and E7-related motifs expanded in tumor.

Repertoires were generated with immunoSEQ multiplex PCR, while TCRdb's copy carries only in-frame clones and drops some. This table has approximately 13,000 clones, roughly 77% appearing once. Over chemoradiotherapy, repertoires were sampled more than once. V lost 6 bases and J 4 bases, leaving 15 bases between the germline ends. The CDR3 totals 14 residues. Germline CDR1 reads MNHNS; CDR2 reads SASEGT. To note about this clone: As yet, its antigen is unknown.

The rearrangement uses TRBV6-1 and TRBJ1-2; D is uncertain. This receptor was obtained from a human donor with HPV-associated anogenital cancer. The sample was taken from a patient who underwent chemoradiotherapy. The chain's CDR3 is CASRARVVAYGYTF. The DNA of the CDR3 is TGTGCCAGCAGGGCCCGGGTGGTAGCCTATGGCTACACCTTC.